This entry concerns a single T cell receptor (beta chain). The sample is drawn from a study of graft-versus-host responses after intestinal transplantation. CD4 and CD8 responders that proliferated in the reaction were FACS-sorted. The length of the CDR3 is 13 residues. V was clipped by 0 bases and J by 5 bases, with 9 bases between them. Germline lookup yields CDR1 SGHRS and CDR2 YFSETQ. Assay: immunoSEQ multiplex PCR; the TCRdb copy retains only in-frame clones and omits some. The data hold about 20,000 clones, with approximately 46% observed a single time. V and J are TRBV5-1 and TRBJ2-7, with D hard to call. Here the sequenced sample was alloreactive CD4+ T cells from a mixed lymphocyte reaction culture, taken before intestinal transplant. Subset here: CFSE-low proliferating T cells sorted from roughly 6-day pre-transplant mixed lymphocyte reaction (GvH or HvG direction). The TCR sequence derives from a human patient who received an intestinal transplant. The CDR3 here is CASSLAVNDEQYF. CDR3 coding DNA: TGCGCCAGCAGCTTGGCGGTCAACGACGAGCAGTACTTC. The full variable domain, with the rest looked up from reference TRBV5-1 and TRBJ2-7, is KAGVTQTPRYLIKTRGQQVTLSCSPISGHRSVSWYQQTPGQGLQFLFEYFSETQRNKGNFPGRFSGRQFSNSRSEMNVSTLELGDSALYLCASSLAVNDEQYFGPGTRLTVT.